A selection of T cell receptor beta chains follows, all from one sample in a study of OX40 agonist ivuxolimab in advanced cancers. Method: immunoSEQ multiplex PCR; TCRdb's copy keeps in-frame clones and lacks some. This table holds around 100,000 clones, roughly 90% found once. This specimen consisted of CD4+ or CD8+ T cells sorted from blood, obtained in a trial of the OX40 agonist ivuxolimab. These TCRs come from an adult with an advanced solid tumor such as melanoma, head and neck, liver or kidney cancer. Both conserved end residues are part of each CDR3. A D gene is named only where the DNA matches it firmly. Expanded clones get a size class; other rows say once, few or many, or leave the size out.

j_gene	len	abundance	v_gene	d_gene	CDR3aa	CDR3nt
TRBJ2-2	13	.	TRBV19	.	CASRYRAGGELFF	TGTGCCAGTAGGTACAGGGCAGGCGGGGAGCTGTTTTTT
TRBJ2-4	16	once	TRBV2	.	CASTDTAAGAKNIQYF	TGTGCCAGCACTGACACAGCAGCGGGAGCCAAAAACATTCAGTACTTC
TRBJ2-3	15	.	TRBV27	TRBD1	CASSSTGQITDTQYF	TGTGCCAGCAGTTCCACGGGACAGATCACAGATACGCAGTATTTT
TRBJ2-6	16	.	TRBV19	TRBD1	CASRQGSASGANVLTF	TGTGCCAGTAGACAGGGGTCCGCCTCTGGGGCCAACGTCCTGACTTTC
TRBJ1-3	15	.	TRBV6-1	.	CASSEATGSGNTIYF	TGTGCCAGCAGTGAAGCAACCGGGTCTGGAAACACCATATATTTT
TRBJ2-2	14	.	TRBV5-8	TRBD2	CASSRGLGAGELFF	TGTGCCAGCAGCAGGGGACTAGGGGCCGGGGAGCTGTTTTTT
TRBJ2-7	14	.	TRBV28	TRBD1	CASSTTGTLSEQYF	TGTGCCAGCAGCACGACAGGGACCCTTAGCGAGCAGTACTTC
TRBJ2-2	17	.	TRBV7-2	TRBD2	CASTERGLAGGTGELFF	TGTGCCAGCACCGAGAGAGGACTAGCGGGGGGCACCGGGGAGCTGTTTTTT
TRBJ2-1	12	.	TRBV29-1	TRBD2	CSVGGGGDEQFF	TGCAGCGTTGGGGGGGGTGGAGATGAGCAGTTCTTC
TRBJ2-7	13	.	TRBV11-3	.	CASRTGLDYEQYF	TGTGCCAGCAGAACAGGGTTAGACTACGAGCAGTACTTC
TRBJ1-1	13	.	TRBV29-1	TRBD1	CSVSDRVNYEAFF	TGCAGCGTTTCAGACAGGGTAAATTATGAAGCTTTCTTT
TRBJ1-6	9	once	TRBV2	.	CASSSPLHF	TGTGCCAGCAGTTCACCCCTCCACTTT
TRBJ2-2	16	.	TRBV19	TRBD2	CASGPGGVRNTGELFF	TGTGCCAGTGGCCCCGGGGGGGTCCGGAACACCGGGGAGCTGTTTTTT
TRBJ1-2	14	.	TRBV5-5	.	CASIPSRVNYGYTF	TGTGCCAGCATCCCGTCTCGGGTGAACTATGGCTACACCTTC
TRBJ2-2	20	.	TRBV4-1	TRBD1	CASSQDRRDRATFLPGELFF	TGCGCCAGCAGCCAAGATCGGAGGGACAGGGCCACATTTCTTCCCGGGGAGCTGTTTTTT
TRBJ2-1	16	.	TRBV9	TRBD2	CASSVLPSGSSSEQFF	TGTGCCAGCAGCGTACTCCCCAGCGGGAGTTCAAGCGAGCAGTTCTTC
TRBJ1-3	17	.	TRBV5-4	TRBD1	CASSPRQGATSGNTIYF	TGTGCCAGCAGCCCCCGACAGGGGGCTACCTCTGGAAACACCATATATTTT
TRBJ1-1	13	.	TRBV5-4	.	CASSPEEKTEAFF	TGTGCCAGCAGCCCAGAGGAAAAGACTGAAGCTTTCTTT
TRBJ2-1	15	.	TRBV11-3	.	CASSLEGRGLDEQFF	TGTGCCAGCAGCTTAGAAGGAAGAGGATTGGATGAGCAGTTCTTC
TRBJ2-5	15	.	TRBV28	TRBD1	CASKTPTPGTGLQYF	TGTGCCAGCAAAACTCCTACCCCCGGGACAGGACTCCAGTACTTC
TRBJ2-1	14	.	TRBV5-6	TRBD1	CASSLRDRAGEQFF	TGTGCCAGCAGCTTGAGGGACAGGGCCGGTGAGCAGTTCTTC
TRBJ2-5	13	.	TRBV5-1	.	CASSLATQETQYF	TGCGCCAGCAGCCTAGCGACCCAAGAGACCCAGTACTTC
TRBJ2-1	15	.	TRBV5-4	.	CASSFNQQAYNEQFF	TGTGCCAGCAGCTTCAACCAGCAAGCCTACAATGAGCAGTTCTTC
TRBJ1-3	17	.	TRBV7-8	.	CASSPSPRQISGNTIYF	TGTGCCAGCAGCCCGTCCCCGAGACAGATCTCTGGAAACACCATATATTTT
TRBJ2-7	14	.	TRBV2	TRBD1	CASSEAVKTGAPYF	TGTGCCAGCAGTGAAGCGGTAAAGACAGGGGCCCCGTACTTC
TRBJ2-7	14	.	TRBV19	.	CASSRSEGSYEQYF	TGTGCCAGTAGTAGATCGGAGGGATCCTACGAGCAGTACTTC
TRBJ1-1	10	.	TRBV11-3	.	CASSLGWGFF	TGTGCCAGCAGCTTAGGGTGGGGTTTCTTT
TRBJ2-2	15	.	TRBV19	.	CASNGLRENTGELFF	TGTGCCAGTAATGGGTTGCGGGAGAACACCGGGGAGCTGTTTTTT
TRBJ2-7	15	.	TRBV7-2	.	CASSTAGSPVDEQYF	TGTGCCAGCAGCACCGCGGGGTCCCCAGTTGACGAGCAGTACTTC
TRBJ2-5	13	once	TRBV7-2	.	CASSYRIGETQYF	TGTGCCAGCAGCTATCGAATAGGAGAGACCCAGTACTTC
TRBJ2-7	14	.	TRBV28	TRBD2	CATLAGGRLVEQYF	TGTGCCACGCTAGCGGGAGGTCGATTGGTGGAGCAGTACTTC
TRBJ2-2	14	.	TRBV2	.	CASNLEGSTGELFF	TGTGCCAGCAATCTGGAGGGGAGCACCGGGGAGCTGTTTTTT
TRBJ2-7	17	.	TRBV27	TRBD2	CASSLFALAGGSYEQYF	TGTGCCAGCTCCCTCTTCGCACTAGCGGGAGGAAGCTACGAGCAGTACTTC
TRBJ1-1	13	few	TRBV11-2	.	CASSLIDFSEAFF	TGTGCCAGCAGCTTAATCGACTTCTCTGAAGCTTTCTTT
TRBJ2-5	16	.	TRBV15	.	CATSRGGGGGGETQYF	TGTGCCACCAGCAGAGGAGGGGGAGGCGGGGGAGAGACCCAGTACTTC
TRBJ2-3	15	.	TRBV27	TRBD2	CASSSGLAGTDTQYF	TGTGCCAGCAGTTCAGGACTAGCCGGCACAGATACGCAGTATTTT
TRBJ1-1	13	.	TRBV11-2	.	CASSAGRGTEAFF	TGTGCCAGCAGCGCCGGAAGGGGCACTGAAGCTTTCTTT
TRBJ2-3	15	.	TRBV11-3	.	CASSPTRLDTDTQYF	TGTGCCAGCAGCCCGACCCGGTTGGACACAGATACGCAGTATTTT
TRBJ2-1	16	once	TRBV9	.	CASSVSGIPRYNEQFF	TGTGCCAGCAGCGTCAGCGGAATTCCCCGTTACAATGAGCAGTTCTTC
TRBJ2-7	14	once	TRBV6-5	TRBD2	CASKRTVLAGEQYF	TGTGCCAGCAAACGAACGGTCCTAGCGGGCGAGCAGTACTTC
TRBJ2-4	12	.	TRBV28	TRBD1	CASRPPTGGGYF	TGTGCCAGCAGACCACCGACAGGGGGCGGTTACTTC
TRBJ2-7	14	.	TRBV11-2	TRBD2	CASSLEAGGGEQYF	TGTGCCAGCAGCTTAGAGGCGGGAGGAGGGGAGCAGTACTTC
TRBJ1-3	15	.	TRBV28	.	CASSFGGLLRNTIYF	TGTGCCAGCAGTTTCGGGGGGCTGTTGCGTAACACCATATATTTT
TRBJ2-3	16	.	TRBV6-1	TRBD2	CASSEFGTSGRNTQYF	TGTGCCAGCAGTGAATTCGGGACTAGCGGGAGAAATACGCAGTATTTT
TRBJ2-2	15	.	TRBV5-1	TRBD1	CASSQTGDNTGELFF	TGCGCCAGCAGCCAGACAGGGGATAACACCGGGGAGCTGTTTTTT
TRBJ2-5	14	.	TRBV10-3	TRBD2	CAISESSGKETQYF	TGTGCCATCAGTGAATCTAGCGGGAAAGAGACCCAGTACTTC
TRBJ2-7	15	.	TRBV7-9	TRBD2	CASSFSRTRKDEQYF	TGTGCCAGCAGCTTTTCCAGGACTAGAAAGGACGAGCAGTACTTC
TRBJ1-1	11	.	TRBV7-2	.	CASSLAGDAFF	TGTGCCAGCAGCTTAGCAGGGGACGCTTTCTTT
TRBJ1-1	11	.	TRBV7-2	.	CASSPYTEAFF	TGTGCCAGCAGCCCTTACACTGAAGCTTTCTTT
TRBJ2-3	14	.	TRBV6-5	.	CASSYSISTDTQYF	TGTGCCAGCAGTTACTCGATTAGCACAGATACGCAGTATTTT
TRBJ2-1	14	.	TRBV5-6	TRBD2	CASSWGLAGLEQFF	TGTGCCAGCAGCTGGGGACTAGCGGGATTAGAGCAGTTCTTC
TRBJ2-1	15	.	TRBV27	TRBD1	CASTLGTGGRNEQFF	TGTGCCAGCACCTTAGGGACAGGGGGCCGCAATGAGCAGTTCTTC
TRBJ2-5	12	.	TRBV11-1	.	CASSLAQMTQYF	TGTGCCAGCAGCTTAGCGCAAATGACCCAGTACTTC
TRBJ2-2	13	few	TRBV19	.	CASSPANTGELFF	TGTGCCAGTAGTCCGGCGAACACCGGGGAGCTGTTTTTT
TRBJ2-3	17	.	TRBV5-6	.	CASSFYSRGALYDTQYF	TGTGCCAGCAGCTTTTACTCAAGGGGAGCCTTGTATGATACGCAGTATTTT
TRBJ2-1	14	.	TRBV5-1	TRBD2	CASSSGLVGPEQFF	TGCGCCAGCAGCTCGGGACTAGTTGGTCCTGAGCAGTTCTTC
TRBJ1-2	14	.	TRBV7-9	.	CASVQGWAGYGYTF	TGTGCCAGCGTACAAGGCTGGGCGGGGTATGGCTACACCTTC
TRBJ2-1	14	.	TRBV30	TRBD2	CAWSWSSGFNEQFF	TGTGCCTGGAGTTGGTCTAGCGGGTTCAATGAGCAGTTCTTC
TRBJ2-1	15	.	TRBV5-6	.	CASSLIGPSYNEQFF	TGTGCCAGCAGCTTGATAGGACCTTCCTACAATGAGCAGTTCTTC
TRBJ1-1	16	.	TRBV12-2	.	CASRSLIRDRDTEAFF	TGTGCAAGTCGCTCCCTGATAAGGGACAGGGACACTGAAGCTTTCTTT